The present T cell receptor (beta chain) was sequenced within a study of blood T cell repertoires in COVID-19 (TCRdb year 2020). Background for the entire study: Samples covering the acute and convalescent phases of COVID-19 were provided by collaborators in the United States, Italy and Spain. The repertoires were released in a freely available public database intended as a resource for research on the immune response to SARS-CoV-2. Where available, HLA class I and class II types were taken from metadata supplied by the sample provider and were not determined by assay-based typing. The prospective study material was composed of cDNA or gDNA derived from T cells, B-cell-depleted T cells, or PBMCs. The sample metadata nearly always contained a de-identified subject ID, COVID-19 status, age in years and sex. Deeply sampled blood TCRbeta repertoires from subjects exposed to, actively infected with, or recovered from COVID-19 were included in the dataset. The samples were drawn from two sources: the first 160 participants of the ongoing ImmuneRACE study, and 950 to 1,500 subjects contributed by 6 global collaborators.

Via the germline V gene (reference sequence), CDR1 is LNHDA and CDR2 SQIVND. V and J are truncated by 8 bases and 2 bases respectively, leaving an intervening sequence of 13 bases. The cysteine opens and the phenylalanine closes a CDR3 of 14 amino acids. Of all the DNA, just the CDR3 is kept, 42 bases in frame from base 1. Each collaborating institution followed its own protocols to collect whole blood in K2EDTA tubes. Collaborator samples were shipped for TCRbeta analysis as frozen whole blood, isolated PBMCs, or DNA extracted from either sample type. This clone was detected only once. It has no known antigen specificity. There are no base qualities to consult, and no much larger clone falls within one base. The full study reports these points: How much clinical and demographic metadata was included differed by source and by participant, and the metadata was provided uncurated.

TCRbeta CDR3 regions were amplified from genomic DNA by means of the immunoSEQ Assay, a bias-controlled multiplex PCR. For the original study's pipeline: The number of nucleated cells in each sample was estimated by amplification of reference gene primers within the assay. To quantify the absolute abundance of each unique TCRbeta CDR3 rearrangement, sequence reads were collapsed and filtered. Productive Simpson clonality was computed per sample as the square root of Simpson's diversity index over productive rearrangements. TCRdb limited this immuneACCESS table to in-frame rearrangements with V and J called. A share of clones is missing; checked studies link under half to unresolved V genes, and the rest is unexplained. V and J calls and clone size come straight from that table; D and trimming were deduced from the DNA. The sample table shows about 55,000 clones, and less than 75% are seen once. Of the sample, over 11% falls within the top ten clones.

The material sequenced was peripheral blood. The receptor comes from a woman aged 70 to 79 with acute or convalescent COVID-19. The sequence joins TRBV19 to TRBJ1-3; TRBD1 is perhaps the D gene, given 5 matching bases. The DNA sequence is as follows: TGTGCCAGTGCAGCAGGGTCTGCTGGAAACACCATATATTTT. Translation gives CASAAGSAGNTIYF.